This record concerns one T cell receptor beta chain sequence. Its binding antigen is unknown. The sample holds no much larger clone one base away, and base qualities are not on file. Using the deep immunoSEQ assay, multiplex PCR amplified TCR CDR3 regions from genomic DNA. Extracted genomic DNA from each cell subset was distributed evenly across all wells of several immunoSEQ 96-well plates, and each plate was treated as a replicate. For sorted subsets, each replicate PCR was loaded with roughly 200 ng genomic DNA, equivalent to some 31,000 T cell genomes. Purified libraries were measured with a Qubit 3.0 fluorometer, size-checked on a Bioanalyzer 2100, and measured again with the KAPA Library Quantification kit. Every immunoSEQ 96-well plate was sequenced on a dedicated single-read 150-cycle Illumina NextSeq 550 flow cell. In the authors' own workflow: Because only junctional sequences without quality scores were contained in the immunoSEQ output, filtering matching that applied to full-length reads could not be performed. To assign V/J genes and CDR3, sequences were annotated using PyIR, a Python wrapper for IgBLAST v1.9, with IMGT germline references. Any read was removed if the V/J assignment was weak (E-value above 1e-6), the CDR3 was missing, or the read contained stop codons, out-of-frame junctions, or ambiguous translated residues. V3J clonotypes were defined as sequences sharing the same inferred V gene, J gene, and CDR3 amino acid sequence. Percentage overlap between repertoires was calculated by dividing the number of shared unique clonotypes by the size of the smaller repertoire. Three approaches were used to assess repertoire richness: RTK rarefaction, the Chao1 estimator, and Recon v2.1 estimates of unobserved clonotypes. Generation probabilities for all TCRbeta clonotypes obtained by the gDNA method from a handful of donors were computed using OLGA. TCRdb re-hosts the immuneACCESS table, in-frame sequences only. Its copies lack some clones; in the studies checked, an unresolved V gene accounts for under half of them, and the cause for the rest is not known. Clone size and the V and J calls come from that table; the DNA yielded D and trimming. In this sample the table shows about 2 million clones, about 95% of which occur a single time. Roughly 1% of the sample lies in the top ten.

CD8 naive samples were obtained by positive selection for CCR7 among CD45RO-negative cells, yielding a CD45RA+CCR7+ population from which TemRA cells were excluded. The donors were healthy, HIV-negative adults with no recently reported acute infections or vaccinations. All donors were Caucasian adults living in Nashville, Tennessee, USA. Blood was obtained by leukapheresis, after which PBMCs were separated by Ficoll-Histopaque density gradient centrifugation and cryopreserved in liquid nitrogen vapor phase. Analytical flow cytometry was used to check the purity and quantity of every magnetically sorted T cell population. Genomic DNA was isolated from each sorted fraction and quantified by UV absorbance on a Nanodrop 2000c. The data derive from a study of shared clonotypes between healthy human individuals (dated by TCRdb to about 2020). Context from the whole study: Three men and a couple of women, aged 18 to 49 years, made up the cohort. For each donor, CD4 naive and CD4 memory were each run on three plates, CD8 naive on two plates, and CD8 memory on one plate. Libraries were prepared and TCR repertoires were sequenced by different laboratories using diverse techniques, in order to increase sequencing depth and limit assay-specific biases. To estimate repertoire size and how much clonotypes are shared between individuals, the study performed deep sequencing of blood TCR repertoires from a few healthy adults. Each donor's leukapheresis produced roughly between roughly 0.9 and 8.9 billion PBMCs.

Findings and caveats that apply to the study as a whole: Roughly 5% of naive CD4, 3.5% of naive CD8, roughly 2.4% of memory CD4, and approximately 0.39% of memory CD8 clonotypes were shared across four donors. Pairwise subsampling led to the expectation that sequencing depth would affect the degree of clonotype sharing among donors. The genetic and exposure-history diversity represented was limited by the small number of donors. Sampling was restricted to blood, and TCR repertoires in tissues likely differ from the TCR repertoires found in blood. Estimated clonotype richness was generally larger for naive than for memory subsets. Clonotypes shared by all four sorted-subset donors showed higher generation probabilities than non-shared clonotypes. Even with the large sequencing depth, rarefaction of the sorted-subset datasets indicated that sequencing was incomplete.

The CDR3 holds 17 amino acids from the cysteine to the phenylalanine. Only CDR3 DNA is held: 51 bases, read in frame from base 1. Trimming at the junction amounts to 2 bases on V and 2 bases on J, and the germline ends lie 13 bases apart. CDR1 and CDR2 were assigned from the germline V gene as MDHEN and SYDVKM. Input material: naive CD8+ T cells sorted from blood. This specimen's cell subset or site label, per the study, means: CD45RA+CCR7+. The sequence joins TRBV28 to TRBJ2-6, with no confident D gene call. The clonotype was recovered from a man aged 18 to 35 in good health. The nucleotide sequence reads TGTGCCAGCAGTTTAAGACGTTTGGAGACTGGGGCCAACGTCCTGACTTTC. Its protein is CASSLRRLETGANVLTF. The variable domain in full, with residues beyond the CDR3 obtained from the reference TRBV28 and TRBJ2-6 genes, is DVKVTQSSRYLVKRTGEKVFLECVQDMDHENMFWYRQDPGLGLRLIYFSYDVKMKEKGDIPEGYSVSREKKERFSLILESASTNQTSMYLCASSLRRLETGANVLTFGAGSRLTVL.